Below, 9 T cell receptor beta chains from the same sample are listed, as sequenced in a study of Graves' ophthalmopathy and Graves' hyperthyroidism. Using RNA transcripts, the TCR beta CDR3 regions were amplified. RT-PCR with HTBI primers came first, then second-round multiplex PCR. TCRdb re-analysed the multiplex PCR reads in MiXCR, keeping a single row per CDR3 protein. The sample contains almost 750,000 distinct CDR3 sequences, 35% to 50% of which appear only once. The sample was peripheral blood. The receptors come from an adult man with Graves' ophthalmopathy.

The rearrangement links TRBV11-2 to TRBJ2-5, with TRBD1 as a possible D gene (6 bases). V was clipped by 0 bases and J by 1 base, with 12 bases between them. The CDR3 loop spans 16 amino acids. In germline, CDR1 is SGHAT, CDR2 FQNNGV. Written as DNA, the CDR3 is TGTGCCAGCAGCTTAGATCCCGGGGACACCCAAGAGACCCAGTACTTC. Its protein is CASSLDPGDTQETQYF. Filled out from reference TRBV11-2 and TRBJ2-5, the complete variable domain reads EAGVAQSPRYKIIEKRQSVAFWCNPISGHATLYWYQQILGQGPKLLIQFQNNGVVDDSQLPKDRFSAERLKGVDSTLKIQPAKLEDSAVYLCASSLDPGDTQETQYFGPGTRLLVL.

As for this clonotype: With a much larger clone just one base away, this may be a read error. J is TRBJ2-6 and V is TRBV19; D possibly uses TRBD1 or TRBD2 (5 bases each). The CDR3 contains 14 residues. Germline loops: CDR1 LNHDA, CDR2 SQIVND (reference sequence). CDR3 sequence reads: CAGSGGSGANVLTF. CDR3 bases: TGTGCCGGTAGTGGGGGTTCTGGGGCCAACGTCCTGACTTTC.

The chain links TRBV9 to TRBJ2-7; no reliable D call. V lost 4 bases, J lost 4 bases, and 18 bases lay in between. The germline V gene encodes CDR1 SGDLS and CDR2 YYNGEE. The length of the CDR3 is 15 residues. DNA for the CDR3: TGTGCCAGCAGCCCAGTTAATTTGGGGTCGTACGAGCAGTACTTC. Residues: CASSPVNLGSYEQYF.

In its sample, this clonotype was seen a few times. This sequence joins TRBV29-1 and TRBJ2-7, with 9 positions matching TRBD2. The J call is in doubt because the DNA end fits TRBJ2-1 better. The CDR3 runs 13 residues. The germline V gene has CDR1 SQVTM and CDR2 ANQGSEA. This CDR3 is CSVEGGGAGEQFF. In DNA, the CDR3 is TGCAGCGTTGAGGGCGGGGGGGCCGGTGAGCAGTTCTTC.

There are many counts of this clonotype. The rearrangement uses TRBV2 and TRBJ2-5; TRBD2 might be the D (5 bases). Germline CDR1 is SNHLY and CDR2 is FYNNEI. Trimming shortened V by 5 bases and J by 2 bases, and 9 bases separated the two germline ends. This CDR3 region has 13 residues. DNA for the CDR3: TGTGCCAGCAGTTACGGGGAACAAGAGACCCAGTACTTC. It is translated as CASSYGEQETQYF.

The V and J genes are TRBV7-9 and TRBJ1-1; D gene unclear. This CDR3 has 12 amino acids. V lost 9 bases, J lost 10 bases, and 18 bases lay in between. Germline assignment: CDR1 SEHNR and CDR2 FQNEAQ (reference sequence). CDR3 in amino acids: CASTMGGAGAFF. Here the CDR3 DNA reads TGTGCCAGTACCATGGGCGGAGCTGGAGCTTTCTTT.

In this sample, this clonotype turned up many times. The CDR3 protein is CSASPEKDSPLHF. CDR3 nucleotides: TGCAGTGCTAGCCCAGAAAAGGATTCACCCCTCCACTTT. The chain carries TRBV20-1 and TRBJ1-6; D is uncertain. Germline V gene data show CDR1 as DFQATT and CDR2 as SNEGSKA (reference sequence). The CDR3 covers 13 residues. Trimming pared 3 bases from V and 8 bases from J, leaving 11 bases between.

The CDR3 region is CASSETGYLQPQHF. Here the CDR3 DNA reads TGTGCCAGCAGTGAAACAGGGTATCTTCAGCCCCAGCATTTT. The rearrangement joins TRBV25-1 to TRBJ1-5; the D gene is possibly TRBD1 (6 bases). This CDR3 region has 14 residues. V was clipped by 2 bases and J by 6 bases, with 11 bases between them. Germline loops: CDR1 MGHDK, CDR2 SYGVNS.

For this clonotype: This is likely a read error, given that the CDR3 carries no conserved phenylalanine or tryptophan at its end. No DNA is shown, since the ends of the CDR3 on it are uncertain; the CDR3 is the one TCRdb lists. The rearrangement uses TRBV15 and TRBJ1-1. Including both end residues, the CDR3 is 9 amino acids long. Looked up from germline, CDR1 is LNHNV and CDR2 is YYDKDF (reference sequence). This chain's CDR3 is CATSRGAGS.